This TCR beta chain was obtained from a study of CD8+ T cells in alopecia areata. As for the study in general: Treated patients received severity scores based on the percentage of scalp area affected.

Germline values: CDR1 SGDLS, CDR2 YYNGEE. This CDR3 region has 15 residues. Trimming took 2 bases from V and 0 from J, leaving 12 bases between them. RNA extraction and reverse transcription yielded cDNA as sequencing template. Measured with immunoSEQ multiplex PCR; TCRdb has only the in-frame clones, and not every one. Of 150,000 to 250,000 clones listed, roughly 64% are singletons. Points from the study as a whole: Given one nonresponder, whether baseline CD8+ expansion relates to response remains uncertain. Scalp clonality and expanded CD8+ clones among the top 100 fell significantly with tofacitinib.

This clone was recorded once. Its antigen remains unknown. Treatment in this sample: oral pan-JAK inhibitor, 5-10 mg twice daily. This sequence was found in a human donor with alopecia areata. Here the sequenced sample was CD4+ T cells sorted from blood, taken at week 24, from a patient treated with tofacitinib. The rearrangement uses TRBV9 and TRBJ2-7, with D possibly TRBD2 on 6 matching bases. CDR3 sequence reads: CASSVTSTSSYEQYF. The CDR3 DNA reads TGTGCCAGCAGCGTGACATCGACTAGCTCCTACGAGCAGTACTTC.